Following are 20 T cell receptor beta chains from one sample sequenced in a study of T-cell memory formation after mild COVID-19. TCRdb re-called the 5' RACE reads through MiXCR, storing one row per CDR3 protein. The sample carries roughly 560,000 distinct CDR3 sequences, roughly 20% recorded once. The sequencing sample was made of PBMCs or a T cell subset sorted from them (not recorded which). The origin of the receptors is an adult woman who had mild COVID-19 (a few samples of this study predate the infection). Cell type and time point are not known.

The chain joins TRBV11-2 to TRBJ2-4, with a weak D call TRBD2 (6 bases). V lost 1 base, J lost 2 bases, and 9 bases lay in between. The CDR3 has 15 residues. CDR1 is SGHAT, CDR2 FQNNGV, per germline. The CDR3 coding sequence is TGTGCCAGCAGCTTAGTCCGGGGGACCAAAAACATTCAGTACTTC. It translates to CASSLVRGTKNIQYF. Full variable domain (rest looked up from reference TRBV11-2 and TRBJ2-4): EAGVAQSPRYKIIEKRQSVAFWCNPISGHATLYWYQQILGQGPKLLIQFQNNGVVDDSQLPKDRFSAERLKGVDSTLKIQPAKLEDSAVYLCASSLVRGTKNIQYFGAGTRLSVL.

The chain links TRBV9 to TRBJ2-4; TRBD2 matches 9 bases. This CDR3 has 18 residues. Per the germline V gene, CDR1 is SGDLS and CDR2 is YYNGEE. V shed 2 bases, J shed 4 bases, and the junction held 13 bases outside the gene matches. CDR3 coding DNA: TGTGCCAGCAGCGTTACCTCCCTGGCTAGCGGGAATAAAAACATTCAGTACTTC. This gives the protein CASSVTSLASGNKNIQYF.

The V gene is TRBV7-8, the J gene TRBJ1-4, with TRBD1 as a possible D gene (6 bases). CDR1 and CDR2 from the germline V gene are SGHVS and FQNEAQ. Trimming left V 4 bases short and J 8 bases short, with 20 bases between. This CDR3 is built from 16 residues. The CDR3 here is CASSYLDRPRGEKLFF. The CDR3 DNA is TGTGCCAGCAGCTACCTCGACAGGCCTAGGGGAGAAAAACTGTTTTTT. The full variable domain, in which reference TRBV7-8 and TRBJ1-4 provide the parts outside the CDR3, is GAGVSQSPRYKVAKRGQDVALRCDPISGHVSLFWYQQALGQGPEFLTYFQNEAQLDKSGLPSDRFFAERPEGSVSTLKIQRTQQEDSAVYLCASSYLDRPRGEKLFFGSGTQLSVL.

J is TRBJ2-1 and V is TRBV2, with 10 bases aligning to TRBD2. CDR1 and CDR2 (germline): SNHLY, FYNNEI. The CDR3 has 14 residues. The trim removed 7 bases at V and 6 bases at J, leaving 6 bases unmatched. The DNA for the CDR3 is TGTGCCAGCAAAGAGCGGGGGGGAACCAATGAGCAGTTCTTC. It is translated as CASKERGGTNEQFF.

This chain connects TRBV5-1 to TRBJ2-5; 13 nucleotides line up with TRBD2. From germline, CDR1 is SGHRS and CDR2 YFSETQ. The length of the CDR3 is 16 residues. The junction had 4 bases not matched to a gene; V was cut back by 3 bases and J by 2 bases. The CDR3 coding sequence is TGCGCCAGCAGCTCGGGACTAGCGGGGCGACAAGAGACCCAGTACTTC. It specifies CASSSGLAGRQETQYF.

This clonotype has only a few counts. This chain links TRBV7-2 with TRBJ2-2, with D hard to call. Germline CDR1 and CDR2: SGHTA and FQGNSA. Between the trimmed V and J ends, which lost 3 bases and 6 bases, there was a span of 8 bases. The CDR3 is made up of 13 amino acids. The CDR3 DNA reads TGTGCCAGCAGCTTTCCAGGCTCCGGGGAGCTGTTTTTT. Its translation is CASSFPGSGELFF.

In its sample, this clonotype was seen a few times. J is TRBJ2-1 and V is TRBV5-6; the match to TRBD2 covers 11 bases. With 4 bases clipped from V and 9 bases from J, the junction kept 6 bases outside the gene matches. The CDR3 loop spans 14 amino acids. From germline, CDR1 is SGHDT and CDR2 YYEEEE. CDR3 coding DNA: TGTGCCAGCAGCGTTAGCGGGAGGGACGGTGAGCAGTTCTTC. The encoded protein is CASSVSGRDGEQFF.

The V and J genes are TRBV5-1 and TRBJ1-2, with TRBD1 as a possible D gene (5 bases). The germline V gene has CDR1 SGHRS and CDR2 YFSETQ. This CDR3 is built from 15 residues. V was shortened by 0 bases and J by 4 bases, with 13 bases between the two germline ends. The CDR3 region has the DNA TGCGCCAGCAGCTTGGCAGGGAGCGGTGGCTATGGCTACACCTTC. This translates into CASSLAGSGGYGYTF.

This clonotype has just a few counts. The V and J genes are TRBV12-3 or TRBV12-4 and TRBJ2-7, with D unresolved. The CDR3 contains 15 residues. V lost 4 bases to trimming and J lost 2 bases, with 15 bases between them. The DNA for the CDR3 is TGTGCCAGCAGTTCCTTAGTTGACACAGCCTACGAGCAGTACTTC. Residues: CASSSLVDTAYEQYF.

Many counts were recorded for this clonotype. J is TRBJ2-1 and V is TRBV12-3 or TRBV12-4, with D unresolved. V lost 3 bases and J 10 bases, leaving 7 bases between the germline ends. This CDR3 comprises 11 residues. CDR3 protein: CASSFGREQFF. CDR3 nucleotides: TGTGCCAGCAGTTTTGGTCGCGAGCAGTTCTTC.

This sequence joins TRBV6-5 and TRBJ2-6; perhaps D is TRBD1 or TRBD2 (5 bases each). This CDR3 is 15 amino acids long. The germline V gene encodes CDR1 MNHEY and CDR2 SVGAGI. Trimming left V 4 bases short and J 13 bases short, with 20 bases between. The chain's CDR3 is CASSWGRSPTRVLTF. The CDR3 DNA reads TGTGCCAGCAGTTGGGGACGGTCTCCTACCCGGGTCCTGACTTTC.

V gene TRBV7-2 combines with J gene TRBJ1-2; 11 positions agree with TRBD1. The ends lost 5 bases at V and 4 bases at J; junction bases unmatched: 9. CDR1 SGHTA and CDR2 FQGNSA come from the germline V gene. This CDR3 contains 16 residues. The CDR3 DNA reads as TGTGCCAGCAGCCCCCAAGGAGGGACAGGGGGCTATGGCTACACCTTC. Its protein product is CASSPQGGTGGYGYTF.

This clonotype showed up just a few times. This chain uses TRBV3-1 with TRBJ1-1; 8 positions agree with TRBD1. CDR1 and CDR2 (germline): LGHDT, YNNKEL (reference sequence). This CDR3 comprises 15 residues. The J segment lost 2 bases and the V segment lost 4 bases, leaving 6 bases of the junction unmatched. CDR3 residues: CASSRRTGFNTEAFF. The DNA of the CDR3 is TGTGCCAGCAGCCGTCGGACAGGGTTCAACACTGAAGCTTTCTTT.

Only a few counts were recorded for this clonotype. The rearrangement links TRBV20-1 to TRBJ2-6, with D unclear. V was trimmed by 4 bases and J by 0 bases, leaving 7 bases between them. CDR1 is DFQATT, CDR2 SNEGSKA, per germline (reference sequence). The CDR3 is 14 residues long. CDR3 region: CSATEISGANVLTF. The CDR3 nucleotides are TGCAGTGCTACCGAGATCTCTGGGGCCAACGTCCTGACTTTC.

The chain recombines TRBV20-1 with TRBJ2-1; TRBD2 matches at 9 bases. J was trimmed by 2 bases and V by 0 bases; bases with no gene match: 11. CDR3 size: 18 residues. Germline V lookup: CDR1 DFQATT, CDR2 SNEGSKA (reference sequence). DNA for the CDR3: TGCAGTGCTAGAGATCCCCTGGTAGCGGGGGATACCTACAATGAGCAGTTCTTC. Amino acids: CSARDPLVAGDTYNEQFF.

The genes are TRBV24-1 and TRBJ2-1; 7 nucleotides line up with TRBD2. The CDR3 runs 15 residues. CDR1 and CDR2 (germline): KGHDR, SFDVKD. The ends lost 9 bases at V and 6 bases at J; junction bases unmatched: 13. CDR3 loop: CATGGGPDSFNEQFF. In nucleotides, the CDR3 is TGTGCCACCGGGGGAGGGCCAGATAGTTTCAATGAGCAGTTCTTC.

The rearrangement joins TRBV27 to TRBJ2-7; maybe TRBD2 (5 bases). Germline V lookup: CDR1 MNHEY, CDR2 SMNVEV (reference sequence). The ends were cut back, 3 bases at V and 2 bases at J, with 14 bases in the middle. This CDR3 is 15 amino acids long. The CDR3 is CASSFAAAGTYEQYF. The CDR3 region has the DNA TGTGCCAGCAGTTTCGCGGCGGCGGGCACCTACGAGCAGTACTTC.

J is TRBJ2-3 and V is TRBV4-1; TRBD2 aligns across 9 bases. CDR1 and CDR2 from the germline V gene are MGHRA and YSYEKL. Trimming removed 2 bases from V and 5 bases from J; junction bases left unmatched: 5. CDR3 length: 15 residues. CDR3 sequence (DNA): TGCGCCAGCAGCCAATCGGGCGGGGGGGGAGATACGCAGTATTTT. Translation gives CASSQSGGGGDTQYF.

This clonotype has a handful of counts. V and J are TRBV29-1 and TRBJ2-5, with D possibly matching TRBD1 (6 bases). There are 13 residues in the CDR3. V was pared by 3 bases and J by 4 bases, with 12 bases between. The germline CDR1 and CDR2 sequences are SQVTM and ANQGSEA. The CDR3 sequence: CSVDLDSPETQYF. The CDR3 DNA sequence: TGCAGCGTTGATCTGGACAGCCCAGAGACCCAGTACTTC.

The table lists this clonotype with a few counts. J is TRBJ2-3 and V is TRBV30; 11 bases map to TRBD2. Germline values: CDR1 GTSNPN, CDR2 SVGIG (reference sequence). This CDR3 has 16 residues. With V trimmed by 3 bases and J by 3 bases, 8 bases remained unmatched. DNA of the CDR3: TGTGCCTGGAGGATGCTAGCGGGAGGTTGGACAGATACGCAGTATTTT. Amino acids: CAWRMLAGGWTDTQYF.